This TCR beta chain was captured in a study of blood T cells in healthy people across ages. General study results and limits: Without sorted subsets, naive and antigen-experienced compartments could not be conclusively compared.

Sample-barcoded 5' priming and a J-beta primer mix drove a second PCR of about 6 to 12 cycles. TCRdb re-derived calls from the 5' RACE reads in MiXCR, one entry per CDR3 protein. The table shows about 560,000 distinct CDR3 sequences, with about 25% occurring only once. This CDR3 spans 11 amino acids. CDR1 is DFQATT, CDR2 SNEGSKA, per germline (reference sequence). V lost 6 bases to trimming and J lost 5 bases, with 10 bases between them. This clonotype was observed at least ten times. What it recognizes is unknown. This same sample was also part of a study on T cells of mothers and their children.

The J gene is TRBJ1-1, the V gene TRBV20-1; D is unclear. The receptor was derived from a boy aged 2-9 years in good health. Material: blood. In nucleotides, the CDR3 is TGCAGTGCGGAGGGTGGGACTGAAGCTTTCTTT. Translated: CSAEGGTEAFF.